This is a list of T cell receptor beta chains from one sample in a study of T cell responses to AZD1222 COVID-19 vaccine. The data were produced by immunoSEQ multiplex PCR, yet TCRdb's version contains in-frame clones alone and is incomplete. The profile shows 99,000 or so clones, roughly 90% of them singletons. The starting material was peripheral blood, obtained on day 0 of AZD1222 vaccination. The receptors here all came from an adult in good health. CDR3s include the opening cysteine and the closing phenylalanine or tryptophan. Each record gives: J gene, V gene, D gene, clone size, CDR3 protein, CDR3 DNA. The D gene is left open where the match is weak. The size of a clone is reported for some rows only, either as once, few or many, or as a class for expanded clones.

TRBJ1-6 TRBV19 . . CASSTLSTGRVTPLHF TGTGCCAGTAGTACCCTATCTACAGGGAGAGTTACACCCCTCCACTTT
TRBJ1-4 TRBV7-9 . . CASSLRGQGEEKLFF TGTGCCAGCAGCTTACGGGGCCAGGGCGAGGAAAAACTGTTTTTT
TRBJ2-3 TRBV10-1 . . CASSDGAIRTDTQYF TGCGCCAGCAGTGACGGGGCTATTCGCACAGATACGCAGTATTTT
TRBJ1-4 TRBV5-3 . . CARNREANEKLFF TGTGCCAGAAATAGGGAAGCTAATGAAAAACTGTTTTTT
TRBJ1-2 TRBV2 TRBD1 . CASREGRTGGDSYTF TGTGCCAGCAGAGAAGGTCGGACAGGGGGCGATAGCTACACCTTC
TRBJ1-1 TRBV18 TRBD1 few CASSRGDRGPNTEAFF TGTGCCAGCTCCCGGGGGGACAGGGGGCCGAACACTGAAGCTTTCTTT
TRBJ2-3 TRBV7-9 . few CASSPTGSTDTQYF TGTGCCAGCAGCCCGACAGGAAGCACAGATACGCAGTATTTT
TRBJ1-1 TRBV3-1/TRBV3-2 . . CASSQDAWGKARTEAFF TGTGCCAGCAGCCAAGACGCATGGGGCAAAGCTAGGACTGAAGCTTTCTTT
TRBJ2-3 TRBV19 TRBD2 . CASSIGLAGGADTQYF TGTGCCAGTAGTATAGGACTAGCGGGAGGTGCAGATACGCAGTATTTT
TRBJ2-3 TRBV6-1 . . CASSAAEALGTDTQYF TGTGCCAGCAGTGCCGCAGAGGCCTTGGGCACAGATACGCAGTATTTT
TRBJ2-7 TRBV7-2 . . CASSLGLDEQYF TGTGCCAGCAGCCTCGGGTTGGACGAGCAGTACTTC
TRBJ2-2 TRBV20-1 TRBD2 once CSASPLAGGPRRSGELFF TGCAGTGCCAGTCCCCTAGCGGGGGGACCACGCCGGTCCGGGGAGCTGTTTTTT
TRBJ1-6 TRBV19 . . CASSIGTVPHLHF TGTGCCAGTAGTATAGGGACAGTTCCCCACCTCCACTTT
TRBJ1-2 TRBV7-9 . . CASSLVGLAHGGYTF TGTGCCAGCAGCTTAGTTGGGTTGGCACATGGGGGCTACACCTTC
TRBJ1-6 TRBV2 . . CASKGEHSPLHF TGTGCCAGCAAGGGGGAGCATTCACCCCTCCACTTT
TRBJ1-6 TRBV28 . once CASSLGRVSDSPLHF TGTGCCAGCAGTCTCGGTAGAGTTAGTGATTCACCCCTCCACTTT
TRBJ2-5 TRBV7-6 . . CASSFSAGSDDETQYF TGTGCCAGCAGCTTTTCGGCGGGGAGCGACGATGAGACCCAGTACTTC
TRBJ2-7 TRBV11-2 . . CASSFRPTYEQYF TGTGCCAGCAGCTTTCGTCCCACCTACGAGCAGTACTTC
TRBJ2-1 TRBV24-1 . . CATSDFLRAGVNEQFF TGTGCCACCAGTGATTTCCTTCGGGCAGGGGTCAATGAGCAGTTCTTC
TRBJ1-2 TRBV4-3 TRBD1 few CASSQDVDRAYYGYTF TGCGCCAGCAGCCAAGACGTGGACAGGGCCTACTATGGCTACACCTTC
TRBJ2-7 TRBV19 TRBD2 few CASSIYGGAEEQYF TGTGCCAGTAGTATTTACGGGGGGGCTGAGGAGCAGTACTTC
TRBJ2-1 TRBV7-9 TRBD2 . CASSLPGLASYNEQFF TGTGCCAGCAGCCTACCGGGACTAGCCTCCTACAATGAGCAGTTCTTC
TRBJ1-2 TRBV15 . . CATSRELGRPRDYGYTF TGTGCCACCAGCAGAGAGTTGGGTAGGCCCCGGGACTATGGCTACACCTTC
TRBJ2-6 TRBV27 TRBD1 . CASSSNRDRVNRLSGANVLTF TGTGCCAGCAGTTCTAACCGGGACAGGGTTAATCGTTTGTCTGGGGCCAACGTCCTGACTTTC
TRBJ2-5 TRBV19 TRBD2 . CASSIVASGQETQYF TGTGCCAGTAGTATTGTCGCTAGCGGGCAAGAGACCCAGTACTTC
TRBJ2-3 TRBV6-4 . . CASARRGGDATDTQYF TGTGCCAGCGCCCGGAGGGGGGGCGACGCCACAGATACGCAGTATTTT
TRBJ1-2 TRBV7-9 . . CASSLEVGTYYGYTF TGTGCCAGCAGCTTAGAGGTCGGTACTTACTATGGCTACACCTTC
TRBJ1-5 TRBV28 TRBD1 . CASSFPTGHNQPQHF TGTGCCAGCAGTTTCCCGACAGGGCACAATCAGCCCCAGCATTTT
TRBJ2-3 TRBV5-1 TRBD1 . CASGEGASTDTQYF TGCGCCAGCGGCGAGGGGGCCAGCACAGATACGCAGTATTTT
TRBJ2-2 TRBV28 . once CASTGSALNTGELFF TGTGCCAGCACCGGCAGCGCCCTCAACACCGGGGAGCTGTTTTTT
TRBJ2-1 TRBV7-9 TRBD1 . CASSLSGQGFDEQFF TGTGCCAGCAGCTTAAGCGGACAGGGGTTCGATGAGCAGTTCTTC
TRBJ1-4 TRBV11-3 TRBD1 . CASSLGQGDEKLFF TGTGCCAGCAGCTTAGGACAGGGAGATGAAAAACTGTTTTTT
TRBJ2-5 TRBV7-3 . once CASSLSLGETQYF TGTGCCAGCAGCTTATCCTTGGGGGAGACCCAGTACTTC
TRBJ1-1 TRBV29-1 . . CSVLRMMNTEAFF TGCAGCGTTTTACGGATGATGAACACTGAAGCTTTCTTT
TRBJ2-2 TRBV5-1 . . CASSLRLPTNTGELFF TGCGCCAGCAGCTTGCGTCTGCCAACGAACACCGGGGAGCTGTTTTTT
TRBJ1-1 TRBV28 . . CASRLSRNTEAFF TGTGCCAGCAGACTCAGCAGGAACACTGAAGCTTTCTTT
TRBJ1-3 TRBV5-1 TRBD1 . CASSLGTGAGNTIYF TGCGCCAGCAGCCTCGGGACAGGTGCTGGAAACACCATATATTTT
TRBJ2-4 TRBV29-1 . . CSVEELAKNIQYF TGCAGCGTTGAGGAACTAGCCAAAAACATTCAGTACTTC
TRBJ2-2 TRBV13 . . CASSLRQPQGGELFF TGTGCCAGCAGCTTACGACAGCCTCAGGGCGGGGAGCTGTTTTTT